Shown below are 26 T cell receptor beta chains from a single sample sequenced in a study of read filtering for tumor transcriptome and immune sequencing. This library used 300 to 450 ng RNA and molecular barcoded adaptors spanning alpha/delta and beta/gamma chains. TCRdb passed the reads through MiXCR, listing each CDR3 protein once. The data contain some 130,000 distinct CDR3 sequences, roughly an eighth of them singletons. The source material was a population of CD138-negative cells sorted from bone marrow. These TCRs come from a donor aged 40 or older with multiple myeloma.

The chain employs TRBV7-9 and TRBJ2-2; TRBD2 agrees at 12 bases. The CDR3 spans 16 residues. Germline values: CDR1 SEHNR, CDR2 FQNEAQ (reference sequence). V lost 4 bases, J lost 4 bases, and 4 bases stayed unmatched. The CDR3 DNA reads as TGTGCCAGCAGCTCCGGACTAGCGGGGCCCACCGGGGAGCTGTTTTTT. Amino acids: CASSSGLAGPTGELFF.

This clonotype was counted many times. V is TRBV4-1 and J is TRBJ2-7; 9 nucleotides line up with TRBD1. The trim removed 3 bases at V and 7 bases at J, leaving 10 bases unmatched. The CDR3 length is 15 residues. Germline lookup yields CDR1 MGHRA and CDR2 YSYEKL. CDR3 coding DNA: TGCGCCAGCAGCCAGTGGACAGGGGCCGCCGAAGAGCAGTACTTC. Translation: CASSQWTGAAEEQYF.

This clonotype was observed at least ten times. V and J are TRBV7-2 and TRBJ2-3; D might be TRBD2 (5 bases). Germline lookup yields CDR1 SGHTA and CDR2 FQGNSA. V was trimmed by 1 base and J by 6 bases, leaving 17 bases between them. The CDR3 length is 16 residues. The CDR3 DNA follows: TGTGCCAGCAGCTTAGGTTCGACCGGCGGGTTGGATACGCAGTATTTT. This sequence encodes CASSLGSTGGLDTQYF.

This clonotype was counted a few times. Just one base apart from a much larger clone, this may be a read error. This chain uses TRBV10-3 with TRBJ2-1; a possible D gene is TRBD1 (6 bases). Germline values: CDR1 ENHRY, CDR2 SYGVKD. CDR3 length: 13 residues. Written as DNA, the CDR3 is TGTGCCATCAATGAGTTCCAGGGGAATGAGCAGTTCTTC. Translating gives CAINEFQGNEQFF.

In the case of this clonotype: A far larger clone is just one base off, so this is likely a read error. The chain recombines TRBV4-3 with TRBJ2-1; tentative D call: TRBD2 (6 bases). This CDR3 contains 16 residues. Germline V lookup: CDR1 LGHNA, CDR2 YSLEER. CDR3 nucleotides: TGTGCCGGCAGCCAAGTTGGGCAGGGACTTAACAATGAGCAGTTCTTC. Its translation is CAGSQVGQGLNNEQFF.

This clonotype was seen many times. The chain couples TRBV5-1 to TRBJ2-1, with 14 bases identical to TRBD2. Trimming at V came to 5 bases and at J to 0 bases, leaving 13 bases not matched to a gene. The germline gives CDR1 SGHRS, CDR2 YFSETQ. This CDR3 comprises 20 residues. This CDR3 reads CASRTDWTSGGRSSYNEQFF. For the CDR3, the DNA is TGCGCCAGCAGAACCGACTGGACTAGCGGGGGGCGTAGCTCCTACAATGAGCAGTTCTTC.

This clonotype was seen at least ten times. This chain links TRBV30 with TRBJ2-1; 7 bases map to TRBD2. There are 14 residues in the CDR3. V lost 2 bases, J lost 5 bases, and 6 bases stayed unmatched. Germline CDR1 reads GTSNPN; CDR2 reads SVGIG (reference sequence). The CDR3 sequence is CAWSKGGRDNEQFF. CDR3 nucleotides: TGTGCCTGGAGTAAAGGCGGGAGAGACAATGAGCAGTTCTTC.

This clonotype has ten or more counts. The chain employs TRBV7-9 and TRBJ1-5; D not resolved. CDR3 length: 14 amino acids. V lost 3 bases and J lost 5, with 11 bases in between. Germline CDR1 SEHNR, CDR2 FQNEAQ (reference sequence). The CDR3 DNA sequence: TGTGCCAGCAGCTTTTCAGCTGGAGATCAGCCCCAGCATTTT. Its protein is CASSFSAGDQPQHF. Variable domain in full (rest from reference TRBV7-9 and TRBJ1-5): DTGVSQNPRHKITKRGQNVTFRCDPISEHNRLYWYRQTLGQGPEFLTYFQNEAQLEKSRLLSDRFSAERPKGSFSTLEIQRTEQGDSAMYLCASSFSAGDQPQHFGDGTRLSIL.

This clonotype was counted at least ten times. The chain joins TRBV21-1 to TRBJ2-7; the table's D gene call, TRBD1, was not cross checked with the DNA. TRBV21-1 is a listed pseudogene. The CDR3 length is 15 residues. CDR3 protein: CASSLTGCDTYEQYF. CDR3 bases: TGTGCCAGCAGCTTGACAGGGTGCGATACCTACGAGCAGTACTTC.

There are many counts of this clonotype. V gene TRBV6-5 combines with J gene TRBJ1-1; a weak D match, TRBD1 (6 bases). V lost 0 bases, J lost 5 bases, and 10 bases lay in between. Germline V lookup: CDR1 MNHEY, CDR2 SVGAGI. This CDR3 spans 14 amino acids. CDR3 DNA sequence: TGTGCCAGCAGTTACTCAGGGGGTAGGACTGAAGCTTTCTTT. Translated, it gives CASSYSGGRTEAFF.

This rearrangement joins TRBV19 to TRBJ2-7; no reliable D call. The germline CDR1 and CDR2 sequences are LNHDA and SQIVND (reference sequence). With 3 bases removed from V and 2 bases from J, the gap between germline ends came to 11 bases. This CDR3 has 14 amino acids. The CDR3 DNA sequence: TGTGCCAGTAGTATCGGTCGGCCCACCTACGAGCAGTACTTC. It codes for CASSIGRPTYEQYF.

The rearrangement uses TRBV10-3 and TRBJ1-5; D is perhaps TRBD1 (5 bases). From germline, CDR1 is ENHRY and CDR2 SYGVKD. The CDR3 sequence is 14 residues long. V gave up 6 bases and J gave up 0 bases, with 9 bases separating them. The CDR3 is CAIRTDNSNQPQHF. The DNA for the CDR3 is TGTGCCATCAGAACGGACAATAGCAATCAGCCCCAGCATTTT.

This clonotype appeared many times. The rearrangement links TRBV6-6 to TRBJ1-5; D perhaps matches TRBD1 (5 bases). The CDR3 spans 15 residues. Germline loops: CDR1 MNHNY, CDR2 SVGAGI (reference sequence). The germline V and J ends were trimmed by 4 bases and 7 bases, with 17 bases remaining between them. CDR3 sequence: CASSFFGRGSQPQHF. CDR3 bases: TGTGCCAGCAGTTTTTTCGGTCGGGGGTCCCAGCCCCAGCATTTT.

This clonotype was counted at least ten times. The chain has TRBV6-2 or TRBV6-3 and TRBJ1-2; 7 bases are shared with TRBD1. This CDR3 spans 14 amino acids. With 5 bases clipped from V and 4 bases from J, the junction kept 7 bases outside the gene matches. The germline CDR1 and CDR2 sequences are MNHEY and SVGEGT. The CDR3 DNA reads as TGTGCCAGCAGTACCCCGGACAGGACCTATGGCTACACCTTC. Protein product: CASSTPDRTYGYTF.

This clonotype was detected only a few times. This may arise from a read error, as a much more abundant clone is one base away. The rearrangement links TRBV7-2 to TRBJ2-7; 12 bases fit TRBD1. V gave up 4 bases and J gave up 4 bases; unmatched junction bases: 5. The CDR3 is made up of 15 amino acids. CDR1 and CDR2 (germline): SGHTA, FQGNSA. The CDR3 DNA is TGTGCCAGCAGCTCAGGGACAGGGGGCTCTTACGAGCAGTACTTC. Residues: CASSSGTGGSYEQYF.

There are many counts of this clonotype. The rearrangement links TRBV2 to TRBJ2-1; D is uncertain. Trimming removed 7 bases from V and 3 bases from J, with 10 bases in between. The germline gives CDR1 SNHLY, CDR2 FYNNEI. CDR3 size: 13 residues. Written as DNA, the CDR3 is TGTGCCAGCAAAAGGCAGGACTACAATGAGCAGTTCTTC. Encoded protein: CASKRQDYNEQFF. Combining the CDR3 with reference TRBV2 and TRBJ2-1 gives the whole variable domain EPEVTQTPSHQVTQMGQEVILRCVPISNHLYFYWYRQILGQKVEFLVSFYNNEISEKSEIFDDQFSVERPDGSNFTLKIRSTKLEDSAMYFCASKRQDYNEQFFGPGTRLTVL.

This clonotype was picked up many times. V is TRBV7-9 and J is TRBJ2-1, with 7 bases that match TRBD2. The germline gives CDR1 SEHNR, CDR2 FQNEAQ (reference sequence). After removal of 0 bases from V and 2 bases from J, the junction contained 7 bases not matched to a gene. The CDR3 contains 17 residues. The CDR3 DNA sequence: TGTGCCAGCAGCTTAGCGAAAGCGGGAATCACCTACAATGAGCAGTTCTTC. Protein product: CASSLAKAGITYNEQFF.

This clonotype was recorded at least ten times. This chain joins TRBV19 and TRBJ1-5; 7 bases map to TRBD1. Germline CDR1 is LNHDA and CDR2 is SQIVND (reference sequence). The length of the CDR3 is 15 residues. V lost 5 bases, J lost 2 bases, and 6 bases stayed unmatched. The CDR3 sequence: CASSRRQGGNQPQHF. The CDR3 nucleotides read TGTGCCAGTAGTCGGCGACAGGGTGGCAATCAGCCCCAGCATTTT.

The chain recombines TRBV12-3 or TRBV12-4 with TRBJ2-6; D is perhaps TRBD2 (6 bases). The CDR3 loop spans 16 amino acids. Trimming shortened V by 8 bases and J by 4 bases, and 18 bases separated the two germline ends. The CDR3 sequence: CASRPYGAGGANVLTF. CDR3 nucleotide sequence: TGTGCCAGCCGCCCATATGGGGCGGGGGGGGCCAACGTCCTGACTTTC.

This clonotype showed up many times. The rearrangement joins TRBV7-3 to TRBJ2-1; a weak D match, TRBD2 (6 bases). CDR3 length equals 14 residues. Trimming left V 5 bases short and J 8 bases short, with 16 bases between. CDR1 and CDR2 (germline): SGHTA, FQGTGA. CDR3 loop: CASSMTSEVDEQFF. In DNA, the CDR3 is TGTGCCAGCAGCATGACTAGTGAGGTCGATGAGCAGTTCTTC. The full variable domain, its missing parts supplied by reference TRBV7-3 and TRBJ2-1, is GAGVSQTPSNKVTEKGKYVELRCDPISGHTALYWYRQSLGQGPEFLIYFQGTGAADDSGLPNDRFFAVRPEGSVSTLKIQRTERGDSAVYLCASSMTSEVDEQFFGPGTRLTVL.

This clonotype has a count of ten or more. This sequence joins TRBV2 and TRBJ1-5, with D unresolved. V lost 2 bases and J 3 bases, leaving 8 bases between the germline ends. The CDR3 covers 14 residues. CDR1 and CDR2 from the germline V gene are SNHLY and FYNNEI. The CDR3 spells CASSETGINQPQHF. In DNA form, the CDR3 reads TGTGCCAGCAGTGAAACGGGAATCAATCAGCCCCAGCATTTT.

In its sample, this clonotype was seen many times. The rearrangement links TRBV6-2 or TRBV6-3 to TRBJ2-2; D call uncertain. The CDR3 sequence is 20 residues long. V was pared by 0 bases and J by 1 base, with 21 bases between. The germline CDR1 and CDR2 sequences are MNHEY and SVGEGT. DNA of the CDR3: TGTGCCAGCAGTTACTCGTTGTATAGGACGGACCTTCAGAACACCGGGGAGCTGTTTTTT. This translates into CASSYSLYRTDLQNTGELFF.

This clonotype was recorded at least ten times. The genes are TRBV27 and TRBJ2-7, with unresolved D. CDR3 size: 16 residues. Germline loops: CDR1 MNHEY, CDR2 SMNVEV (reference sequence). The germline V and J ends were trimmed by 2 bases and 5 bases, with 19 bases remaining between them. Here the CDR3 DNA reads TGTGCCAGCAGTTTAAGTAGGATCTACGATCTCCACGAGCAGTACTTC. Translating gives CASSLSRIYDLHEQYF.

This clonotype occurred once. V gene TRBV4-1 combines with J gene TRBJ1-3; D ambiguous. CDR1 MGHRA and CDR2 YSYEKL come from the germline V gene. The CDR3 has 18 residues. Trimming took 1 base from V and 0 from J, leaving 16 bases between them. The CDR3 nucleotides read TGCGCCAGCAGCCAAGGTTCTTTGCACATAAGCTCTGGAAACACCATATATTTT. As protein: CASSQGSLHISSGNTIYF.

This clonotype has at least ten counts. The chain is built from TRBV7-9 and TRBJ2-1; TRBD2 is a possible D gene (5 bases). The CDR3 runs 16 residues. From germline, CDR1 is SEHNR and CDR2 FQNEAQ (reference sequence). Trimming shortened V by 4 bases and J by 2 bases, and 15 bases separated the two germline ends. The CDR3 sequence: CASSSSRGPTYNEQFF. The DNA of the CDR3 is TGTGCCAGCAGCTCGAGTCGAGGGCCCACCTACAATGAGCAGTTCTTC.

This clonotype occurred many times. The rearrangement joins TRBV5-1 to TRBJ2-3, with D possibly TRBD2 on 5 matching bases. Per germline, CDR1 SGHRS and CDR2 YFSETQ. V lost 7 bases, J lost 0 bases, and 9 bases lay in between. The CDR3 has 13 residues. The CDR3 region has the DNA TGCGCCAGCTGGGGAGCGAGCACAGATACGCAGTATTTT. Translation gives CASWGASTDTQYF.